This T cell receptor beta chain comes out of a study of CD8 T cells in Susac syndrome. An input of roughly 0.5 to 1 ug of RNA was subjected to reverse transcription using random hexamers. TCRdb reprocessed the immunoSEQ multiplex PCR reads via MiXCR and lists one record per CDR3 protein. The table records 100,000 to 150,000 distinct CDR3 sequences, around 94% of them present only once. The V end lost 1 base, the J end lost 1 base, and 7 bases lay between the germline ends. The CDR3 runs to 15 residues. Germline lookup yields CDR1 SGHDN and CDR2 FVKESK. The V call is TRBV14, the J call TRBJ1-4; D unresolved. This clonotype was sampled from a human donor with Susac syndrome. The specimen was CD8+ T cells from PBMCs. The CDR3 nucleotides are TGTGCCAGCAGCCAAGTCGCGGTAACTAATGAAAAACTGTTTTTT. This codes for CASSQVAVTNEKLFF.